This entry lists 2 T cell receptor beta chains sequenced from one sample in a study of cytomegalovirus exposure and HLA in healthy donors. The data were produced by immunoSEQ multiplex PCR, yet TCRdb's version contains in-frame clones alone and is incomplete. The repertoire holds hundreds of thousands of clones, approximately 83% seen once, with more than 13% in the top ten. The sequenced material came from PBMCs. The receptors were gathered from a woman in her 30s in good health and CMV-seropositive.

The chain has TRBV5-5 and TRBJ1-2; D gene unclear. The CDR3 length is 13 residues. V dropped 0 bases and J dropped 4 bases, with 7 bases sitting between them. Germline CDR1 reads SGHKS; CDR2 reads YYEKEE (reference sequence). The CDR3 protein is CASSLGQVYGYTF. The CDR3 DNA sequence: TGTGCCAGCAGCTTGGGACAAGTCTATGGCTACACCTTC.

The chain recombines TRBV21-1 with TRBJ2-1. TRBV21-1 is described as a pseudogene. This CDR3 is built from 16 residues. The chain's CDR3 is CASSSPKWGSYNEQFF. CDR3 nucleotides: TGTGCCAGCAGCAGCCCGAAGTGGGGCTCCTACAATGAGCAGTTCTTC.